These T cell receptor beta chains were read from a single sample in a study of T-cell reconstitution after alpha-beta-depleted transplantation in children. TCRdb passed the PCR reads through MiXCR, listing each CDR3 protein once. This sample carries about 200,000 distinct CDR3 sequences, roughly 7.1% of them seen once, and the ten largest clones take about 5.9%. The specimen was PBMCs, collected before TCRalphabeta/CD19-depleted stem cell transplant. The source is a boy aged 2 to 10 with acute lymphoblastic leukemia, due to receive a stem cell transplant. CDR3s include the opening cysteine and the closing phenylalanine or tryptophan. The D gene is left open where the match is weak. For some rows the clone size is stated as once, few or many, or as a class when expanded; others skip it.

J | V | size | D | DNA | CDR3
TRBJ1-5 | TRBV27 | many | NA | TGTGCCAGCAGTTCCCCGGACAGCAATCAGCCCCAGCATTTT | CASSSPDSNQPQHF
TRBJ2-3 | TRBV2 | NA | TRBD2 | TGTGCCAGCAGCCTAATACTAGCGGGGGGACTCACCGCCACAGATACGCAGTATTTT | CASSLILAGGLTATDTQYF
TRBJ2-7 | TRBV12-3/TRBV12-4 | many | TRBD2 | TGTGCCAGCATACCGGGCATTGGGCGGGAGCCCTACGAGCAGTACTTC | CASIPGIGREPYEQYF
TRBJ1-2 | TRBV7-2 | NA | NA | TGTGCCAGCAGCTTAGCGGGCCTCAGGGATGGCTACACCTTC | CASSLAGLRDGYTF
TRBJ1-2 | TRBV5-8 | many | NA | TGTGCCAGCAGATCTTACAGCCTTAACTATGGCTACACCTTC | CASRSYSLNYGYTF
TRBJ2-5 | TRBV4-3 | many | NA | TGCGCCAGCAGCCGAGGGGGTCGGGAGACCCAGTACTTC | CASSRGGRETQYF
TRBJ1-2 | TRBV7-9 | few | TRBD1 | TGTGCCAGCAGCTTAGCGATGGGACAGGGGGCGTCTGGCTACACCTTC | CASSLAMGQGASGYTF
TRBJ2-7 | TRBV13 | few | NA | TGTGCCAGCCAGAGGTACGGCGGGGAATACGAGCAGTACTTC | CASQRYGGEYEQYF
TRBJ1-2 | TRBV4-3 | NA | NA | TGCGCCAGCAGCCAAGATAGCGGGGGGCTAGGCTACACCTTC | CASSQDSGGLGYTF
TRBJ2-2 | TRBV4-3 | many | TRBD2 | TGCGCCAGCAGCCAAGATAGCGGGGGGAACACCGGGGAGCTGTTTTTT | CASSQDSGGNTGELFF
TRBJ2-7 | TRBV2 | few | NA | TGTGCCTTCTGCCCCTCCCGGATAGTGAGCTCCTACGAGCAGTACTTC | CAFCPSRIVSSYEQYF
TRBJ1-5 | TRBV27 | NA | NA | TGTGCCAGCAGTCCCTTTGGGATGGGGCAGCCCCAGCATTTT | CASSPFGMGQPQHF
TRBJ2-1 | TRBV12-3/TRBV12-4 | many | NA | TGTGCCAGCAGCAAGTTCTACAATGAGCAGTTCTTC | CASSKFYNEQFF
TRBJ2-3 | TRBV7-2 | many | NA | TGTGCCAGCAGCTGGGATTCTAGCACAGATACGCAGTATTTT | CASSWDSSTDTQYF
TRBJ1-4 | TRBV6-5 | NA | TRBD1 | TGTGCCAGCAGTTACGGGTCAGGGGGGCTGAATAATGAAAAACTGTTTTTT | CASSYGSGGLNNEKLFF
TRBJ1-6 | TRBV27 | NA | NA | TGTGCCAGCAGTTTCCATAATTCACCCCTCCACTTT | CASSFHNSPLHF
TRBJ2-1 | TRBV5-1 | NA | NA | TGCGCCAGCAGCCCCACATCCCAGAGGGCCAATGAGCAGTTCTTC | CASSPTSQRANEQFF
TRBJ1-3 | TRBV20-1 | NA | NA | TGCAGTGCCGAAGTCGGGGTTGGAAACACCATATATTTT | CSAEVGVGNTIYF
TRBJ2-5 | TRBV29-1 | many | NA | TGCAGCGCTGTACGAGAGACCCAGTACTTC | CSAVRETQYF
TRBJ2-1 | TRBV30 | many | TRBD1 | TGTGCCTGGAGTCCGCCGGGACAGCCCTACAATGAGCAGTTCTTC | CAWSPPGQPYNEQFF
TRBJ2-1 | TRBV5-1 | NA | TRBD2 | TGCGCCAGCGGCAGCGGAAGCGGGGGCCCCTACAATGAGCAGTTCTTC | CASGSGSGGPYNEQFF
TRBJ2-1 | TRBV7-2 | many | NA | TGTGCCAGCCAACTCGATGGTAGCTCCTACAATGAGCAGTTCTTC | CASQLDGSSYNEQFF
TRBJ1-4 | TRBV20-1 | many | NA | TGCAGTGCTAGTTGGTCGGTTTCTAATGAAAAACTGTTTTTT | CSASWSVSNEKLFF
TRBJ1-2 | TRBV12-3/TRBV12-4 | many | NA | TGTGCCAGCAGTCCAGGGGTTAGCTATGGCTACACCTTC | CASSPGVSYGYTF
TRBJ2-5 | TRBV6-5 | many | NA | TGTGCCAGCAGTTTGGGACACCACCAAGAGACCCAGTACTTC | CASSLGHHQETQYF
TRBJ2-1 | TRBV18 | many | TRBD2 | TGTGCCAGCTCACTCGGACTAGCGGGAGATGAGCAGTTCTTC | CASSLGLAGDEQFF
TRBJ2-1 | TRBV11-2 | NA | TRBD1 | TGTGCCAGCAGCTGGACAGGGTCTAACAATGAGCAGTTCTTC | CASSWTGSNNEQFF
TRBJ2-5 | TRBV4-3 | many | NA | TGCGCCAGCAGCCTACAAGGGGCAGGGGTCGGAGAGACCCAGTACTTC | CASSLQGAGVGETQYF
TRBJ2-1 | TRBV30 | many | NA | TGTGCCTGGAGTGTAAATCGGGAGCAGTTCTTC | CAWSVNREQFF
TRBJ1-5 | TRBV6-5 | many | NA | TGTGCCAGCAGCGGAGTGGGGGCCGACAATCAGCCCCAGCATTTT | CASSGVGADNQPQHF
TRBJ1-2 | TRBV5-1 | NA | NA | TGCGCCAGCAGCTTGGGTCCGGCAGGACCTGGAGCGGAATATGGCTACACCTTC | CASSLGPAGPGAEYGYTF
TRBJ2-1 | TRBV7-2 | few | TRBD2 | TGTGCCAGCAGCACTCGGGGGGGTTACAAGGCTGAGCAGTTCTTC | CASSTRGGYKAEQFF